The source of this T cell receptor (beta chain) is a study of Ad26.COV2.S vaccination and SARS-CoV-2 variants. This clone was seen just once. CDR1 and CDR2 (germline): MNHEY, SVGAGI. CDR3 length equals 13 residues. V shed 8 bases and J 3 bases; nucleotides not matched to a gene: 3. Documented treatment: approximately 18 received Ad26.COV2.S at low or high dose, single or two shots; roughly five received placebo; per-sample allocation not given. Samples were taken on day 63 after the first vaccine or placebo injection. Aged 18-55 years, donor was enrolled in Boston in about 2020. Data came from immunoSEQ multiplex PCR; TCRdb stores just in-frame clones and leaves some out. Among roughly 350,000 clones listed, approximately 86% were seen once.

The specimen was peripheral blood, collected in a trial of Ad26.COV2.S vaccine versus placebo. The chain couples TRBV6-5 to TRBJ1-5, with TRBD1 matching 8 bases. The sequence derives from a person between 18 and 60 years old who received the Ad26.COV2.S COVID-19 vaccine or a placebo. The DNA of the CDR3 is TGTGCCAGCGGACAGGGACTCAATCAGCCCCAGCATTTT. Residues: CASGQGLNQPQHF.